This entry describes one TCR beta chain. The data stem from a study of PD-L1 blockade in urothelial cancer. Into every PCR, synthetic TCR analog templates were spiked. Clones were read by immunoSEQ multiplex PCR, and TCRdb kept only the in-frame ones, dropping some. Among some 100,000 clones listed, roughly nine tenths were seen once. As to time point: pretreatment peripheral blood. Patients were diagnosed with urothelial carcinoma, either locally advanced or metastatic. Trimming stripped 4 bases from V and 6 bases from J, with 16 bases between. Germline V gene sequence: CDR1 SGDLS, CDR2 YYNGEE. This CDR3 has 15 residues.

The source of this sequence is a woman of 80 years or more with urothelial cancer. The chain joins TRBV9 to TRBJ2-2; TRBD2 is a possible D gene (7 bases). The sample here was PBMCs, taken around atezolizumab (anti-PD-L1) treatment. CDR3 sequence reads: CASSSLGGAAGELFF. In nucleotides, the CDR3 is TGTGCCAGCAGCTCCCTTGGGGGGGCTGCCGGGGAGCTGTTTTTT. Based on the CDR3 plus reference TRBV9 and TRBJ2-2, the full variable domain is DSGVTQTPKHLITATGQRVTLRCSPRSGDLSVYWYQQSLDQGLQFLIQYYNGEERAKGNILERFSAQQFPDLHSELNLSSLELGDSALYFCASSSLGGAAGELFFGEGSRLTVL.